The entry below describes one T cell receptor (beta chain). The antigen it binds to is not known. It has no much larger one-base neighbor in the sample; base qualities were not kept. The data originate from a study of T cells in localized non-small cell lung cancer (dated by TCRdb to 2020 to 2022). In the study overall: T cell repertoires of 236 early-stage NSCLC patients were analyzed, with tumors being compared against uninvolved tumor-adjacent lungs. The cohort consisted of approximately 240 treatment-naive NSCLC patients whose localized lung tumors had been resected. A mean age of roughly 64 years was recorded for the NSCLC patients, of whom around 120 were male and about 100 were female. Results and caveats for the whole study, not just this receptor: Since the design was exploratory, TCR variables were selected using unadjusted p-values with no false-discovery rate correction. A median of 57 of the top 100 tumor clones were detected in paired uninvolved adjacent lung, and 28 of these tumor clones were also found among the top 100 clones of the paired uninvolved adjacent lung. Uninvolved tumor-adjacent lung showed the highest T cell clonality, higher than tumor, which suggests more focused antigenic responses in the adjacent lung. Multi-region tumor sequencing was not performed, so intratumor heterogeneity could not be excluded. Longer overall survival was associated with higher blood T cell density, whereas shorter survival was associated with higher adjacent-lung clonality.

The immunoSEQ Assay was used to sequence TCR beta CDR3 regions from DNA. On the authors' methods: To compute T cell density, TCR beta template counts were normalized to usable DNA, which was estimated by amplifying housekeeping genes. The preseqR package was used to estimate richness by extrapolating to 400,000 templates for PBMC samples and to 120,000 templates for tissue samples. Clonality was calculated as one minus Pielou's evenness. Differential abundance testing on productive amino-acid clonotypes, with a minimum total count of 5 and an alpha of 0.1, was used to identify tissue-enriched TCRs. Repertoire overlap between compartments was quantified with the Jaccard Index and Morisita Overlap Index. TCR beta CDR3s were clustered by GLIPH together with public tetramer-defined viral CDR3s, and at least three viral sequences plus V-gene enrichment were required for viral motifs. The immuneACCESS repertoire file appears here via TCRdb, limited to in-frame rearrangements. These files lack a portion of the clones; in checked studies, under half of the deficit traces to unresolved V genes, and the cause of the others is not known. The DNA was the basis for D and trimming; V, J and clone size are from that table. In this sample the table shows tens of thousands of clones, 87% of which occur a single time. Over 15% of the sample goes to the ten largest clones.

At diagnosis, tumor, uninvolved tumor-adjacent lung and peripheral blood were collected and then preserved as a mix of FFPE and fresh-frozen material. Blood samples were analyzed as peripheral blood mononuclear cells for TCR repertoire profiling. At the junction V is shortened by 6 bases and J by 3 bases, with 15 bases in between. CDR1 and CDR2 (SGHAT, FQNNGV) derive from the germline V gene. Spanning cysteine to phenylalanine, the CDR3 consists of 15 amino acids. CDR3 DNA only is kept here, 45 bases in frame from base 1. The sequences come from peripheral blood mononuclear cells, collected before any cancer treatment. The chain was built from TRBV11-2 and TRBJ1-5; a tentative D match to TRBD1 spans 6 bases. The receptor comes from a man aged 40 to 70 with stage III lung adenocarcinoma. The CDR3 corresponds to CASSPDRTNNQPQHF. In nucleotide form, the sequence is TGTGCCAGCAGTCCCGACAGGACTAACAATCAGCCCCAGCATTTT. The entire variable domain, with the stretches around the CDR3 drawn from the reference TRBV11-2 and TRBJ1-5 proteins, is EAGVAQSPRYKIIEKRQSVAFWCNPISGHATLYWYQQILGQGPKLLIQFQNNGVVDDSQLPKDRFSAERLKGVDSTLKIQPAKLEDSAVYLCASSPDRTNNQPQHFGDGTRLSIL.